This TCR beta chain was captured by sequencing in a study of T-cell reconstitution after alpha-beta-depleted transplantation in children. The V segment lost 5 bases and the J segment 2 bases; nucleotides outside the gene matches: 9. CDR3 length: 16 amino acids. Unique molecular identifiers were incorporated into the prepared TCRbeta library. TCRdb analysed the PCR reads with MiXCR anew, one entry per CDR3 protein. The sample includes 330,000 or so distinct CDR3 sequences, about 9.4% of them seen just once. Material: PBMCs from the stem cell graft donor, obtained from the stem cell graft. This TCR was sampled from a human donor who donated a stem cell graft to a child with acute lymphoblastic leukemia. The chain joins TRBV12-3 or TRBV12-4 to TRBJ1-2, with TRBD1 identical over 9 bases. For the CDR3, the DNA is TGTGCCAGCAGTCCTTTCCCGGGACAGGGCAACTATGGCTACACCTTC. As protein: CASSPFPGQGNYGYTF.